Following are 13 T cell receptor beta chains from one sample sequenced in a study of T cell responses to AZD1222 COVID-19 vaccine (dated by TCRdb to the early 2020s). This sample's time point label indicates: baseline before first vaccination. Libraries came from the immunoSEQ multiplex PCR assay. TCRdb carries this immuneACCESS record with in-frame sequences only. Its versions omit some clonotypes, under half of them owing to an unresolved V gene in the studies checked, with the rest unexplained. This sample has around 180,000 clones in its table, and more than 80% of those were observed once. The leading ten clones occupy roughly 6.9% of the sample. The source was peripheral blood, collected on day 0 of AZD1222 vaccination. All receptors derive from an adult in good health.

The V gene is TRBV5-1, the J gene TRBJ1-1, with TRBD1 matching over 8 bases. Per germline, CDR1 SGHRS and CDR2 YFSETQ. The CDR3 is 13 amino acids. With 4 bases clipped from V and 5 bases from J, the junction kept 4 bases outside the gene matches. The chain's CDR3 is CASSRTGRTEAFF. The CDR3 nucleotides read TGCGCCAGCAGCAGGACAGGGCGAACTGAAGCTTTCTTT.

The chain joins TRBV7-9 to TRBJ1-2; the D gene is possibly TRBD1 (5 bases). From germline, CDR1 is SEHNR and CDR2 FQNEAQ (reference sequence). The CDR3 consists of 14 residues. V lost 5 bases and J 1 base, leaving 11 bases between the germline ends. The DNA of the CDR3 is TGTGCCAGCAGCCAAATCGACAGTAACTATGGCTACACCTTC. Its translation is CASSQIDSNYGYTF.

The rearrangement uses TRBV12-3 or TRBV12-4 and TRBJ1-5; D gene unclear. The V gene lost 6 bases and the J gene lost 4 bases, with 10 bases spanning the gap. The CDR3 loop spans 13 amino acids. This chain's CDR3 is CASSLVGNQPQHF. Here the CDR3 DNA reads TGTGCCAGCAGCCTAGTCGGGAATCAGCCCCAGCATTTT.

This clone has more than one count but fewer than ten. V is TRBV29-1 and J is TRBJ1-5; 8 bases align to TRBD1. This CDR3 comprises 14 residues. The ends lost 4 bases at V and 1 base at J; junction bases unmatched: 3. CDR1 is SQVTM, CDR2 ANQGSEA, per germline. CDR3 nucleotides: TGCAGCGTTGTACAGGGGGACAGCAATCAGCCCCAGCATTTT. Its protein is CSVVQGDSNQPQHF.

The DNA of the CDR3 is TGTGCCAGCAGAAGGGGGGCCCGGTACCAAGAGACCCAGTACTTC. Protein sequence: CASRRGARYQETQYF. The chain is built from TRBV6-5 and TRBJ2-5, with D perhaps assigned TRBD1 or TRBD2 (6 bases each). Per germline, CDR1 MNHEY and CDR2 SVGAGI. The CDR3 has 15 amino acids. Trimming removed 6 bases from V and 0 bases from J, with 14 bases in between.

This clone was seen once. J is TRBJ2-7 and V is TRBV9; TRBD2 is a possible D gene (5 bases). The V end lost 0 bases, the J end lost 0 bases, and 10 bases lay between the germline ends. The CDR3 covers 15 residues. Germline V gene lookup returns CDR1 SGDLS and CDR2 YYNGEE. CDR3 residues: CASSVGSDFSYEQYF. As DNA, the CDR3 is TGTGCCAGCAGCGTAGGTTCGGACTTCTCCTACGAGCAGTACTTC. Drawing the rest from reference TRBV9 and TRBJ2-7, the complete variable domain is DSGVTQTPKHLITATGQRVTLRCSPRSGDLSVYWYQQSLDQGLQFLIQYYNGEERAKGNILERFSAQQFPDLHSELNLSSLELGDSALYFCASSVGSDFSYEQYFGPGTRLTVT.

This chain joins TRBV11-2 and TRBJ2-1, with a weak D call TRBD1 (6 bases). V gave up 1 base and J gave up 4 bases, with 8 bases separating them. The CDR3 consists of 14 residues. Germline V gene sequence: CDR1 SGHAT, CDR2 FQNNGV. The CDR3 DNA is TGTGCCAGCAGCTTAGGACAGGAGTACAATGAGCAGTTCTTC. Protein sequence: CASSLGQEYNEQFF.

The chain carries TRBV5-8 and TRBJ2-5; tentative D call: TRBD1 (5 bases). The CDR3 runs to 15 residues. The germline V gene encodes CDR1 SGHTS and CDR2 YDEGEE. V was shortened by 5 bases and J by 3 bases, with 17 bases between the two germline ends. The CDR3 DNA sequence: TGTGCCAGCAGGATTACAGGCGACCCTAAAGAGACCCAGTACTTC. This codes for CASRITGDPKETQYF. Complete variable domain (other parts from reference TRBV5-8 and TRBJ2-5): EAGVTQSPTHLIKTRGQQATLRCSPISGHTSVYWYQQALGLGLQFLLWYDEGEERNRGNFPPRFSGRQFPNYSSELNVNALELEDSALYLCASRITGDPKETQYFGPGTRLLVL.

This CDR3 reads CASSLVQLAGNTGELFF. In nucleotides, the CDR3 is TGCGCCAGCAGCTTGGTACAACTAGCCGGGAACACCGGGGAGCTGTTTTTT. V gene TRBV5-1 combines with J gene TRBJ2-2; possibly TRBD2 for D (6 bases). Deletions cut 0 bases from V and 1 base from J, with 13 bases between. Germline-derived CDR1 and CDR2 are SGHRS and YFSETQ. CDR3 size: 17 residues.

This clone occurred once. The CDR3 spells CASSVIRRDTSRKGAKNIQYF. DNA for the CDR3: TGTGCCAGCAGCGTAATACGCCGGGACACCTCTCGAAAGGGAGCCAAAAACATTCAGTACTTC. V usage is TRBV21-1 and J usage is TRBJ2-4; the D segment call TRBD1 is taken from the table without a DNA check. TRBV21-1 represents a pseudogene. The CDR3 totals 21 residues.

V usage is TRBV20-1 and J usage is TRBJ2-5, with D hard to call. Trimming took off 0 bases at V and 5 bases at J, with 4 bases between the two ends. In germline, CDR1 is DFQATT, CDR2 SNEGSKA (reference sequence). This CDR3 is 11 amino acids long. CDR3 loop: CSARDWETQYF. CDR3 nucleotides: TGCAGTGCTAGAGATTGGGAGACCCAGTACTTC.

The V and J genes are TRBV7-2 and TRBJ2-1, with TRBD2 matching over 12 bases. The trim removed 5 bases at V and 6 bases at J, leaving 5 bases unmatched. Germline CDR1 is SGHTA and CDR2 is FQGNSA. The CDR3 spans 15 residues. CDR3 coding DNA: TGTGCCAGCAGCCGCGCGGGACTAGCGGGCAATGAGCAGTTCTTC. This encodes CASSRAGLAGNEQFF.

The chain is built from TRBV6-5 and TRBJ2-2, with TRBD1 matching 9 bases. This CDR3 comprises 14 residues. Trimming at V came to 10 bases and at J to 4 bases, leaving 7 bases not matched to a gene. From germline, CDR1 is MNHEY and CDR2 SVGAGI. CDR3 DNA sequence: TGTGCCACGAACAGGGGGCCGGGCACCGGGGAGCTGTTTTTT. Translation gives CATNRGPGTGELFF.